This section outlines one T cell receptor (beta chain) sequence together with its context. Its antigen is unidentified. The record originates from a study of cytomegalovirus exposure and HLA in healthy donors. Study overall: Researchers found that approximately 77% of about 400 genotyped donors fell within the Caucasian-associated ancestry cluster.

The germline gives CDR1 LNHNV, CDR2 YYDKDF (reference sequence). CDR3 length: 14 amino acids. V lost 3 bases, J lost 5 bases, and 4 bases stayed unmatched. Likely unrecorded immune exposures existed in these nominally healthy donors. Points from the study as a whole: Immune exposure information available was restricted to CMV serostatus. TRBV6-2, TRBV6-3 and some other V segments were excluded as indistinguishable.

13 Jbeta primers and 60 Vbeta primers were used for the PCR. The data were produced by immunoSEQ multiplex PCR, yet TCRdb's version contains in-frame clones alone and is incomplete. There are some 32,000 clones in the sample; just under 90% occur only once, and around 3% lies in the top ten. Sample: PBMCs. The TCR was taken from a boy younger than 18 in good health and CMV-seronegative. The V call is TRBV15, the J call TRBJ2-5; 9 positions agree with TRBD2. The CDR3 sequence: CATSRGLAGETQYF. The DNA of the CDR3 is TGTGCCACCAGCAGGGGACTAGCCGGGGAGACCCAGTACTTC.